Below are 21 T cell receptor beta chains sequenced from a single sample in a study of Graves' ophthalmopathy and Graves' hyperthyroidism. As the template, RNA transcripts were used to amplify TCR beta CDR3 regions. The first-round RT-PCR employed HTBI primers together with the Qiagen OneStep RT-PCR kit. A multiplex PCR was then performed as the second round. One entry per CDR3 protein, called by TCRdb with MiXCR from the multiplex PCR reads. The data contain almost 750,000 distinct CDR3 sequences, approximately 40% of them singletons. Sequencing was performed on peripheral blood. The receptors shown here come from an adult man with Graves' ophthalmopathy.

On this clonotype itself: A junction end diverges from the germline sequence, so it may reflect a read error. The gene calls are TRBV10-3 and TRBJ2-5; D call uncertain. The germline V gene has CDR1 ENHRY and CDR2 SYGVKD. This CDR3 comprises 14 residues. The CDR3 DNA reads TGTGCCAGCAGTGAGTTAGCCGCTTCTGAGACCCAGTACTTC. Translation gives CASSELAASETQYF.

This clonotype was observed a handful of times. The chain employs TRBV29-1 and TRBJ1-5, with D possibly being TRBD1 (6 bases). The germline gives CDR1 SQVTM, CDR2 ANQGSEA. The CDR3 contains 17 residues. V was pared by 6 bases and J by 1 base, with 22 bases between. The CDR3 DNA sequence: TGCAGCGTGGTGGTTGGTTCGGGGGCGGCCAGCAATCAGCCCCAGCATTTT. It specifies CSVVVGSGAASNQPQHF.

This clonotype occurred once. The gene calls are TRBV10-1 and TRBJ1-2, with D possibly matching TRBD1 (5 bases). The CDR3 has 13 amino acids. CDR1 is WNHNN and CDR2 is SYGVQD in the germline V gene (reference sequence). The V end was cut by 2 bases, the J end by 5 bases, with 9 bases between. As DNA, the CDR3 is TGCGCCAGCAGTGAGGAGACAGCTTATGGCTACACCTTC. Encoded protein: CASSEETAYGYTF.

Concerning this clonotype: A clone one base away is much larger, so this may be a read error. J is TRBJ1-2 and V is TRBV2; D might be TRBD1 (6 bases). From germline, CDR1 is SNHLY and CDR2 FYNNEI. The CDR3 consists of 12 residues. This CDR3 is CPSRLGGTGYTF. For the CDR3, the DNA is TGTCCCAGCAGGTTAGGGGGAACGGGCTACACCTTC.

This clonotype was seen repeatedly, ten times or more. The chain employs TRBV7-6 and TRBJ2-5, with TRBD2 identical over 11 bases. The CDR3 is 19 residues long. Per the germline V gene, CDR1 is SGHVS and CDR2 is FNYEAQ. Trimming took 6 bases from V and 0 from J; bases not matched to a gene: 15. The CDR3 loop reads CASSPPPGTSGNHQETQYF. CDR3 sequence (DNA): TGTGCCAGCAGTCCCCCCCCAGGGACTAGCGGAAATCACCAAGAGACCCAGTACTTC.

About this clonotype: A much larger clone is a single base away; this may be a read error. Lacking the conserved final phenylalanine or tryptophan, this CDR3 likely reflects a read error. This sequence joins TRBV7-2 and TRBJ2-5, with D possibly being TRBD2 (5 bases). V gave up 6 bases and J gave up 5 bases, with 10 bases separating them. Germline V lookup: CDR1 SGHTA, CDR2 FQGNSA. The CDR3 is 12 amino acids. The CDR3 sequence: CASSPERETQYL. In nucleotides, the CDR3 is TGTGCCAGCAGTCCCGAGCGGGAGACCCAGTACCTC.

This clonotype came up many times. J is TRBJ2-7 and V is TRBV29-1; D gene uncertain. This CDR3 is 11 amino acids long. Looked up from germline, CDR1 is SQVTM and CDR2 is ANQGSEA. The V end lost 0 bases, the J end lost 6 bases, and 6 bases lay between the germline ends. The CDR3 loop reads CSVEDPGEQYF. The CDR3 nucleotides are TGCAGCGTTGAAGATCCGGGCGAGCAGTACTTC.

This clonotype was detected a few times. The chain has TRBV20-1 and TRBJ2-7; D is perhaps TRBD1 (6 bases). The CDR3 totals 13 residues. The V gene lost 0 bases and the J gene lost 2 bases, with 8 bases spanning the gap. Germline lookup yields CDR1 DFQATT and CDR2 SNEGSKA (reference sequence). CDR3 sequence: CSARDRDTYEQYF. Written as DNA, the CDR3 is TGCAGTGCTAGAGATCGGGACACCTACGAGCAGTACTTC.

A word on this clonotype: A junction end diverges from the germline sequence, so it may reflect a read error. V gene TRBV25-1 combines with J gene TRBJ1-2, with 10 positions matching TRBD1. Germline loops: CDR1 MGHDK, CDR2 SYGVNS. CDR3 length equals 19 residues. CDR3 in amino acids: CASSGRRGTGDRANYGHTF. The DNA of the CDR3 is TGTGCCAGCAGCGGCCGCCGAGGGACAGGGGACAGAGCTAACTATGGCCACACCTTC.

The V call is TRBV9, the J call TRBJ2-2; tentative D call: TRBD2 (5 bases). The CDR3 is 15 residues long. Germline-derived CDR1 and CDR2 are SGDLS and YYNGEE. V lost 7 bases to trimming and J lost 3 bases, with 16 bases between them. The CDR3 DNA reads as TGTGCCAGCGGAGGTTCGAGACTCGACACCGGGGAGCTGTTTTTT. This codes for CASGGSRLDTGELFF.

This clonotype occurred a few times. The V and J genes are TRBV19 and TRBJ2-2; 11 bases align to TRBD2. CDR3 length: 15 amino acids. CDR1 and CDR2 (germline): LNHDA, SQIVND (reference sequence). J was trimmed by 1 base and V by 7 bases; bases with no gene match: 2. The CDR3 protein is CASMGLAENTGELFF. The CDR3 DNA sequence: TGTGCCAGTATGGGACTAGCGGAGAACACCGGGGAGCTGTTTTTT.

This clonotype was seen only a few times. The chain links TRBV7-9 to TRBJ2-5; D possibly corresponds to TRBD1 (6 bases). This CDR3 has 15 residues. With 2 bases removed from V and 1 base from J, the gap between germline ends came to 11 bases. The V gene's germline CDR1 is SEHNR and CDR2 FQNEAQ (reference sequence). The CDR3, as DNA: TGTGCCAGCAGCTTACTCGGGACACCCCAAGAGACCCAGTACTTC. Translated: CASSLLGTPQETQYF.

V is TRBV7-9 and J is TRBJ1-1; possible D gene TRBD1, 5 bases. Trimming removed 6 bases from V and 1 base from J, with 27 bases in between. Per the germline V gene, CDR1 is SEHNR and CDR2 is FQNEAQ (reference sequence). The CDR3 extends over 19 amino acids. The DNA for the CDR3 is TGTGCCAGCAGTCAAAGTGCTCCGTCGGGGTATCAGGGGAACACTGAAGCTTTCTTT. Its protein product is CASSQSAPSGYQGNTEAFF. Full variable domain (rest looked up from reference TRBV7-9 and TRBJ1-1): DTGVSQNPRHKITKRGQNVTFRCDPISEHNRLYWYRQTLGQGPEFLTYFQNEAQLEKSRLLSDRFSAERPKGSFSTLEIQRTEQGDSAMYLCASSQSAPSGYQGNTEAFFGQGTRLTVV.

V gene TRBV25-1 combines with J gene TRBJ1-2; D perhaps matches TRBD1 (6 bases). Germline V gives CDR1 MGHDK, CDR2 SYGVNS. The CDR3 sequence is 14 residues long. Trimming took 5 bases from V and 8 from J, leaving 18 bases between them. CDR3 sequence: CASSLRSGAGGYTF. The CDR3 DNA reads as TGTGCCAGCAGTTTAAGGTCGGGGGCAGGGGGCTACACCTTC.

The chain links TRBV2 to TRBJ1-5; 10 bases are shared with TRBD1. This CDR3 spans 12 amino acids. The V gene's germline CDR1 is SNHLY and CDR2 FYNNEI. The V gene end was trimmed by 11 bases and the J gene end by 5 bases; junction bases not matched to a gene: 3. CDR3 loop: CARGTGDQPQHF. The CDR3 bases are TGTGCCCGTGGGACAGGGGATCAGCCCCAGCATTTT.

The table lists this clonotype with many counts. This chain uses TRBV9 with TRBJ2-6; 7 bases fit TRBD1. The CDR3 sequence is 15 residues long. Germline V gene data show CDR1 as SGDLS and CDR2 as YYNGEE. V gave up 2 bases and J gave up 3 bases; unmatched junction bases: 2. This CDR3 reads CASSVGQVGANVLTF. CDR3 in DNA: TGTGCCAGCAGCGTCGGACAGGTTGGGGCCAACGTCCTGACTTTC.

This clonotype was seen only a few times. The rearrangement uses TRBV29-1 and TRBJ2-5, with D unclear. There are 11 residues in the CDR3. The V end was cut by 4 bases, the J end by 4 bases, with 7 bases between. The germline V gene encodes CDR1 SQVTM and CDR2 ANQGSEA. DNA for the CDR3: TGCAGCGTTGTTATGGGAGAGACCCAGTACTTC. This sequence encodes CSVVMGETQYF.

The V call is TRBV19, the J call TRBJ2-7; D is possibly TRBD1 (6 bases). Germline V gene data show CDR1 as LNHDA and CDR2 as SQIVND (reference sequence). V dropped 9 bases and J dropped 7 bases, with 22 bases sitting between them. The CDR3 contains 14 residues. CDR3 region: CASSFGAGAGEQYF. The CDR3, as DNA: TGTGCCAGCAGTTTCGGGGCAGGGGCAGGGGAGCAGTACTTC.

About this clonotype: Since a much larger clone is just one base distant, this may be a read error. This sequence joins TRBV20-1 and TRBJ1-1, with TRBD1 identical over 11 bases. Per the germline V gene, CDR1 is DFQATT and CDR2 is SNEGSKA (reference sequence). V was pared by 5 bases and J by 4 bases, with 3 bases of the junction left unmatched. The CDR3 loop spans 13 amino acids. The CDR3 coding sequence is TGCAGTGCTTTCGGGACAGGGGGCACTGAAGCTTTCTTT. It is translated as CSAFGTGGTEAFF.

This clonotype was seen a handful of times. V and J are TRBV20-1 and TRBJ1-1; D is possibly TRBD1 (5 bases). The germline gives CDR1 DFQATT, CDR2 SNEGSKA (reference sequence). This CDR3 has 13 amino acids. The CDR3 region has the DNA TGCAGCCTCGGGGCCGGGGCGAACACTGAAGCTTTCTTT. The encoded protein is CSLGAGANTEAFF.

In its sample, this clonotype was seen a few times. The rearrangement joins TRBV20-1 to TRBJ2-7; 7 bases line up with TRBD2. Germline CDR1 and CDR2: DFQATT and SNEGSKA (reference sequence). The length of the CDR3 is 14 residues. The trim removed 3 bases at V and 0 bases at J, leaving 5 bases unmatched. In DNA form, the CDR3 reads TGCAGTGCTAGCGGGAGGATGATCTCCTACGAGCAGTACTTC. Its translation is CSASGRMISYEQYF.